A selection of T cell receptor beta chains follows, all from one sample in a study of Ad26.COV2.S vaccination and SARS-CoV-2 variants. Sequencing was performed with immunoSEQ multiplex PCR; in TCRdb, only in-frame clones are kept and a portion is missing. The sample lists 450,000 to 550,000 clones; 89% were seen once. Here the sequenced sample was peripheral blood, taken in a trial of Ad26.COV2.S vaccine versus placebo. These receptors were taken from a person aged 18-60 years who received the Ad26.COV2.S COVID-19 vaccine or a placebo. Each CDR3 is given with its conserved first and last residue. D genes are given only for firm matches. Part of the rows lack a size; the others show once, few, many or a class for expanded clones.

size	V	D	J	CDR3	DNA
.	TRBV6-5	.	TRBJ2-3	CASSSRGRDTDTQYF	TGTGCCAGCAGTTCCCGGGGTCGGGACACAGATACGCAGTATTTT
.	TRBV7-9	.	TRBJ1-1	CASSRDGTEAFF	TGTGCCAGCAGCAGAGATGGCACTGAAGCTTTCTTT
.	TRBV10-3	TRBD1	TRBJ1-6	CAIRGTENSPLHF	TGTGCCATCAGGGGGACAGAGAATTCACCCCTCCACTTT
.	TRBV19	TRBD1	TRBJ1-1	CASSITGQSTEAFF	TGTGCCAGTAGTATCACGGGACAGAGCACTGAAGCTTTCTTT
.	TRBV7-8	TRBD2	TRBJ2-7	CASSLVLAGADEQYF	TGTGCCAGCAGCTTAGTCCTCGCGGGAGCAGACGAGCAGTACTTC
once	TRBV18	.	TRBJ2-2	CASSIRDTNTGELFF	TGTGCCAGCTCAATCCGGGACACCAACACCGGGGAGCTGTTTTTT
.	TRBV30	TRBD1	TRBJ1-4	CALTYRDRDEKLFF	TGTGCCTTGACGTATCGGGACAGGGATGAAAAACTGTTTTTT
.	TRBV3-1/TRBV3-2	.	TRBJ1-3	CASSENIGGNTIYF	TGTGCCAGCAGCGAAAATATCGGCGGAAACACCATATATTTT
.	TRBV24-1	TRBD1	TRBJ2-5	CATSDTTGVVETQYF	TGTGCCACCAGTGACACCACAGGGGTAGTTGAGACCCAGTACTTC
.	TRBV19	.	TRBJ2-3	CASSMAPDTQYF	TGTGCCAGTAGTATGGCTCCAGATACGCAGTATTTT
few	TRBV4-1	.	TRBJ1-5	CASSQEHGNSNQPQHF	TGCGCCAGCAGCCAGGAACACGGGAATAGCAATCAGCCCCAGCATTTT
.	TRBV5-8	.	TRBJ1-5	CASSSGTIPIVPQPQHF	TGTGCCAGCAGCTCCGGGACCATCCCAATCGTCCCCCAGCCCCAGCATTTT
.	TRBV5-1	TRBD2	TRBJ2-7	CASSLAGGTDRREQYF	TGCGCCAGCAGCTTGGCCGGGGGGACGGACCGAAGGGAGCAGTACTTC
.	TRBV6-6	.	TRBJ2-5	CASSRTTETQYF	TGTGCCAGCAGTCGGACTACTGAGACCCAGTACTTC
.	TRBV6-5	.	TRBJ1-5	CASSPLRGSNQPQHF	TGTGCCAGCAGTCCCCTAAGAGGTAGCAATCAGCCCCAGCATTTT
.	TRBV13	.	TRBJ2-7	CASSLEWGLSYEQYF	TGTGCCAGCAGCTTAGAGTGGGGTCTATCCTACGAGCAGTACTTC
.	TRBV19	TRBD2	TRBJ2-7	CASKGLATSGEQYF	TGTGCCAGTAAGGGACTAGCGACCTCGGGCGAGCAGTACTTC
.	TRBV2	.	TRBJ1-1	CASSESLGGTEAFF	TGTGCCAGCAGTGAATCACTGGGAGGGACTGAAGCTTTCTTT
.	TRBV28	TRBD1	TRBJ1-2	CASSSTGGRYTF	TGTGCCAGCAGTTCGACAGGGGGTCGCTACACCTTC
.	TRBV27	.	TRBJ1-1	CASSLGARSTEAFF	TGTGCCAGCAGTTTAGGCGCCCGGAGTACCGAAGCTTTCTTT
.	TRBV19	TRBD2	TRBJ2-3	CASSGLAGALLRDTQYF	TGTGCCAGTAGTGGACTAGCGGGGGCTCTCCTCCGGGATACGCAGTATTTT
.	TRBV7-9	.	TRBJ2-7	CASSPSAYEQYF	TGTGCCAGCAGCCCGTCGGCGTACGAGCAGTACTTC
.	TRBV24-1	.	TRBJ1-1	CATSDRDLNTEAFF	TGTGCCACCAGTGATAGGGACCTCAACACTGAAGCTTTCTTT
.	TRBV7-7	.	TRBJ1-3	CASSSGASSGNTIYF	TGTGCTAGCAGCTCTGGAGCATCTTCTGGAAACACCATATATTTT
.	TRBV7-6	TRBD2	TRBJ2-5	CASSLAAASGLQETQYF	TGTGCCAGCAGCTTAGCGGCCGCTAGCGGCCTTCAAGAGACCCAGTACTTC
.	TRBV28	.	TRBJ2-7	CASSSDRGAGAFGEQYF	TGTGCCAGCAGTTCCGACCGGGGGGCGGGGGCTTTTGGCGAGCAGTACTTC
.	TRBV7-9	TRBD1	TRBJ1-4	CASSFTITGGGEKLFF	TGTGCCAGCAGCTTTACCATAACAGGGGGCGGCGAAAAACTGTTTTTT
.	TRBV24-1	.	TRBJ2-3	CATSDLPSGGTDTQYF	TGTGCCACCAGTGATTTACCGAGCGGAGGCACAGATACGCAGTATTTT